Below, 29 T cell receptor beta chains from the same sample are listed, as sequenced in a study of T cell responses to AZD1222 COVID-19 vaccine. The data were produced by immunoSEQ multiplex PCR, yet TCRdb's version contains in-frame clones alone and is incomplete. Seen here are some 130,000 clones, more than 90% observed once, and the top ten hold 1.5% to 2%. This sample comprised peripheral blood, obtained 28 days after the second AZD1222 dose. Every receptor here comes from an adult who received the AZD1222 COVID-19 vaccine.

The chain recombines TRBV29-1 with TRBJ1-2, with a tentative D call TRBD1 (6 bases). The ends were cut back, 3 bases at V and 2 bases at J, with 16 bases in the middle. This CDR3 contains 15 residues. Germline loops: CDR1 SQVTM, CDR2 ANQGSEA. CDR3 sequence (DNA): TGCAGCGTTGAGACGGGATTTACAGGGAACTATGGCTACACCTTC. It specifies CSVETGFTGNYGYTF.

This clone showed up just once. The chain carries TRBV25-1 and TRBJ2-3, with 11 bases matching TRBD2. The CDR3 is 17 residues long. Trimming took 5 bases from V and 2 from J; bases not matched to a gene: 9. CDR1 and CDR2 from the germline V gene are MGHDK and SYGVNS. For the CDR3, the DNA is TGTGCCAGCAGTTACACACTAGCGGGGGAGCACACAGATACGCAGTATTTT. Amino acids: CASSYTLAGEHTDTQYF. Filled out from reference TRBV25-1 and TRBJ2-3, the complete variable domain reads EADIYQTPRYLVIGTGKKITLECSQTMGHDKMYWYQQDPGMELHLIHYSYGVNSTEKGDLSSESTVSRIRTEHFPLTLESARPSHTSQYLCASSYTLAGEHTDTQYFGPGTRLTVL.

The gene calls are TRBV7-2 and TRBJ1-2; TRBD1 matches at 9 bases. With 1 base clipped from V and 8 bases from J, the junction kept 8 bases outside the gene matches. Germline assignment: CDR1 SGHTA and CDR2 FQGNSA. The CDR3 extends over 15 amino acids. CDR3 loop: CASSLGGQGVEGYTF. In DNA form, the CDR3 reads TGTGCCAGCAGCTTAGGGGGACAGGGAGTAGAGGGCTACACCTTC.

This clone appeared once. The chain employs TRBV9 and TRBJ1-2, with D possibly being TRBD1 (5 bases). CDR1 is SGDLS and CDR2 is YYNGEE in the germline V gene. V shed 6 bases and J shed 2 bases, with 11 bases lying between them. The CDR3 sequence is 13 residues long. In nucleotides, the CDR3 is TGTGCCAGCACCGACAGATCAAACTATGGCTACACCTTC. It is translated as CASTDRSNYGYTF.

Only one count was recorded for this clone. The chain combines TRBV29-1 with TRBJ1-2; TRBD1 might be the D (5 bases). This CDR3 is 13 amino acids long. V lost 7 bases to trimming and J lost 5 bases, with 17 bases between them. Germline CDR1 and CDR2: SQVTM and ANQGSEA. The CDR3 sequence: CSGARPGGYGYTF. CDR3 DNA: TGCAGCGGGGCTCGCCCTGGGGGGTATGGCTACACCTTC.

This clone has just one count. This chain connects TRBV3-1 (or the pseudogene TRBV3-2) to TRBJ1-2, with 11 bases aligning to TRBD1. CDR3 length: 16 residues. J gave up 3 bases and V 7 bases, and 10 bases lay outside the gene matches. Germline V gene sequence: CDR1 LGHDT, CDR2 YNNKEL (reference sequence). CDR3 sequence (DNA): TGTGCCAGCAACCCCCTAATGGGACAGGGGGACTATGGCTACACCTTC. It yields the protein CASNPLMGQGDYGYTF.

This clone came up once. Other DNA sequences in this specimen translate into the identical CDR3. This chain joins TRBV5-1 and TRBJ1-1, with D possibly TRBD1 on 6 matching bases. Trimming took 0 bases from V and 0 from J, leaving 9 bases between them. This CDR3 has 15 residues. Germline V gene lookup returns CDR1 SGHRS and CDR2 YFSETQ. The CDR3 reads CASSLVPGVNTEAFF. In nucleotides, the CDR3 is TGCGCCAGCAGCTTGGTGCCAGGGGTGAACACTGAAGCTTTCTTT.

This chain links TRBV6-5 with TRBJ2-3; D unclear. V dropped 6 bases and J dropped 2 bases, with 12 bases sitting between them. The CDR3 has 14 amino acids. Germline-derived CDR1 and CDR2 are MNHEY and SVGAGI. Written as DNA, the CDR3 is TGTGCCAGCAGGGTGGAAGGATACACAGATACGCAGTATTTT. Translating gives CASRVEGYTDTQYF.

The genes are TRBV5-1 and TRBJ1-2; TRBD1 matches 12 bases. Germline assignment: CDR1 SGHRS and CDR2 YFSETQ. There are 16 residues in the CDR3. After removal of 4 bases from V and 8 bases from J, the junction contained 12 bases not matched to a gene. The CDR3 sequence is CASSPGPGQGAGGYTF. CDR3 in DNA: TGCGCCAGCAGCCCTGGCCCGGGACAGGGGGCTGGAGGCTACACCTTC.

With respect to this clone: Additional DNA sequences in this sample encode the identical CDR3. The V call is TRBV9, the J call TRBJ1-3, with unresolved D. The CDR3 extends over 15 amino acids. The V gene's germline CDR1 is SGDLS and CDR2 YYNGEE. V gave up 0 bases and J gave up 1 base, with 8 bases separating them. The CDR3 sequence: CASSVGTRSGNTIYF. The CDR3 nucleotides read TGTGCCAGCAGCGTAGGAACCCGTTCTGGAAACACCATATATTTT.

The V call is TRBV4-1, the J call TRBJ1-1; D uncertain. V lost 1 base and J lost 0, with 3 bases in between. The CDR3 is made up of 13 amino acids. Looked up from germline, CDR1 is MGHRA and CDR2 is YSYEKL. This CDR3 reads CASSQVMNTEAFF. CDR3 sequence (DNA): TGCGCCAGCAGCCAAGTGATGAACACTGAAGCTTTCTTT.

The chain joins TRBV5-1 to TRBJ1-2; a weak D match, TRBD1 (5 bases). Germline CDR1 SGHRS, CDR2 YFSETQ. V was trimmed by 0 bases and J by 5 bases, leaving 17 bases between them. CDR3 length: 16 residues. The CDR3 here is CASSLDPGVGGYGYTF. Here the CDR3 DNA reads TGCGCCAGCAGCTTGGATCCCGGCGTTGGGGGTTATGGCTACACCTTC.

The V gene is TRBV2, the J gene TRBJ1-4, with D possibly being TRBD1 (5 bases). Germline V gives CDR1 SNHLY, CDR2 FYNNEI. The CDR3 sequence is 14 residues long. Trimming took off 4 bases at V and 0 bases at J, with 6 bases between the two ends. CDR3 residues: CASSGGTTNEKLFF. CDR3 bases: TGTGCCAGCAGTGGGGGGACAACTAATGAAAAACTGTTTTTT.

V is TRBV5-1 and J is TRBJ1-1; TRBD1 matches 7 bases. The CDR3 has 14 amino acids. The germline CDR1 and CDR2 sequences are SGHRS and YFSETQ. Germline trimming cut 2 bases from V and 1 base from J; bases unmatched to any gene: 2. Here the CDR3 reads CASSLRGRNTEAFF. The CDR3 DNA reads as TGCGCCAGCAGCTTAAGGGGGCGGAACACTGAAGCTTTCTTT.

The genes are TRBV27 and TRBJ1-4, with 8 bases identical to TRBD1. The CDR3 has 15 residues. Germline-derived CDR1 and CDR2 are MNHEY and SMNVEV (reference sequence). The V gene end was trimmed by 6 bases and the J gene end by 5 bases; junction bases not matched to a gene: 8. Written as DNA, the CDR3 is TGTGCCAGCAGCCGAGGGACAGGAGGCAATGAAAAACTGTTTTTT. Translating it yields CASSRGTGGNEKLFF.

The V call is TRBV5-1, the J call TRBJ1-1; 10 bases are shared with TRBD1. The V and J ends lost 4 bases and 10 bases, in that order; junction bases with no gene match: 13. The CDR3 is made up of 15 amino acids. Germline CDR1 SGHRS, CDR2 YFSETQ. CDR3 in amino acids: CASSPRQGADGLAFF. The CDR3, as DNA: TGCGCCAGCAGCCCTAGACAGGGGGCGGACGGGTTAGCTTTCTTT.

This clone has only one observation. This rearrangement joins TRBV19 to TRBJ1-5, with D perhaps matching TRBD1 (5 bases). Trimming shortened V by 4 bases and J by 1 base, and 17 bases separated the two germline ends. The CDR3 covers 17 residues. Germline-derived CDR1 and CDR2 are LNHDA and SQIVND (reference sequence). CDR3 protein: CASSTPSGRASNQPQHF. The DNA for the CDR3 is TGTGCCAGTAGTACCCCCTCGGGGCGGGCGAGCAATCAGCCCCAGCATTTT. The whole variable domain, remainder taken from reference TRBV19 and TRBJ1-5, is DGGITQSPKYLFRKEGQNVTLSCEQNLNHDAMYWYRQDPGQGLRLIYYSQIVNDFQKGDIAEGYSVSREKKESFPLTVTSAQKNPTAFYLCASSTPSGRASNQPQHFGDGTRLSIL.

The chain combines TRBV11-2 with TRBJ2-7, with D perhaps TRBD2 (5 bases). Germline V gives CDR1 SGHAT, CDR2 FQNNGV. CDR3 length: 13 residues. The germline V and J ends were trimmed by 3 bases and 7 bases, with 13 bases remaining between them. CDR3 sequence reads: CASSFGRVGEQYV. The CDR3 DNA is TGTGCCAGCAGCTTCGGGCGGGTGGGTGAGCAGTACGTC.

The chain uses TRBV7-9 and TRBJ2-1, with 10 bases that match TRBD2. There are 16 residues in the CDR3. The V gene's germline CDR1 is SEHNR and CDR2 FQNEAQ (reference sequence). V lost 4 bases and J lost 8; bases outside the gene matches: 11. Here the CDR3 reads CASSSNIAGGPDEQFF. The CDR3 bases are TGTGCCAGCAGCTCCAATATAGCGGGGGGCCCTGATGAGCAGTTCTTC.

This clone is a singleton in its sample. The chain recombines TRBV11-2 with TRBJ2-7; no firm D call. Looked up from germline, CDR1 is SGHAT and CDR2 is FQNNGV. Trimming shortened V by 3 bases and J by 3 bases, and 15 bases separated the two germline ends. This CDR3 has 15 residues. The CDR3 reads CASSFGIGFYYEQYF. The DNA for the CDR3 is TGTGCCAGCAGCTTCGGTATTGGGTTTTACTACGAGCAGTACTTC. Based on the CDR3 plus reference TRBV11-2 and TRBJ2-7, the full variable domain is EAGVAQSPRYKIIEKRQSVAFWCNPISGHATLYWYQQILGQGPKLLIQFQNNGVVDDSQLPKDRFSAERLKGVDSTLKIQPAKLEDSAVYLCASSFGIGFYYEQYFGPGTRLTVT.

The chain has TRBV27 and TRBJ1-6; 8 positions agree with TRBD1. Per the germline V gene, CDR1 is MNHEY and CDR2 is SMNVEV (reference sequence). V shed 2 bases, J shed 7 bases, and the junction held 7 bases outside the gene matches. This CDR3 is built from 16 residues. The CDR3 spells CASSLQGAKVNSPLHF. In DNA, the CDR3 is TGTGCCAGCAGTTTACAGGGGGCGAAGGTGAATTCACCCCTCCACTTT.

The chain recombines TRBV28 with TRBJ2-7; 8 positions match TRBD1. The J segment lost 1 base and the V segment lost 6 bases, leaving 5 bases of the junction unmatched. This CDR3 has 14 residues. The germline V gene encodes CDR1 MDHEN and CDR2 SYDVKM. The CDR3 nucleotides are TGTGCCAGCAGGAGAACAGGGGGGTCCTACGAGCAGTACTTC. It specifies CASRRTGGSYEQYF.

The rearrangement uses TRBV19 and TRBJ1-1; no clear D. This CDR3 is built from 13 residues. Trimming removed 5 bases from V and 2 bases from J, with 9 bases in between. Germline V gives CDR1 LNHDA, CDR2 SQIVND (reference sequence). The CDR3 loop reads CASSPVGNTEAFF. The DNA of the CDR3 is TGTGCCAGTAGTCCGGTCGGAAACACTGAAGCTTTCTTT.

The chain has TRBV9 and TRBJ1-1; D unclear. CDR3 length: 16 amino acids. Germline V gene sequence: CDR1 SGDLS, CDR2 YYNGEE. The V end was cut by 1 base, the J end by 0 bases, with 13 bases between. The CDR3 sequence is CASSVSYGLMNTEAFF. CDR3 sequence (DNA): TGTGCCAGCAGCGTAAGTTACGGACTGATGAACACTGAAGCTTTCTTT.

V usage is TRBV30 and J usage is TRBJ2-1, with a weak D call TRBD2 (6 bases). V gave up 2 bases and J gave up 8 bases, with 13 bases separating them. The CDR3 covers 13 residues. The germline CDR1 and CDR2 sequences are GTSNPN and SVGIG (reference sequence). CDR3 region: CAWSFAGSYEQFF. The CDR3, as DNA: TGTGCCTGGAGTTTCGCCGGGAGTTATGAGCAGTTCTTC.

The chain couples TRBV5-1 to TRBJ2-1, with a possible D match to TRBD1 (6 bases). From germline, CDR1 is SGHRS and CDR2 YFSETQ. With 0 bases removed from V and 7 bases from J, the gap between germline ends came to 23 bases. There are 18 residues in the CDR3. The CDR3 reads CASSLVPWGPYEGNEQFF. In nucleotides, the CDR3 is TGCGCCAGCAGCTTGGTTCCCTGGGGGCCCTACGAAGGGAATGAGCAGTTCTTC.

This clone occurred once. The rearrangement links TRBV19 to TRBJ1-3; possibly TRBD1 for D (6 bases). Trimming removed 5 bases from V and 4 bases from J, with 12 bases in between. Germline CDR1 is LNHDA and CDR2 is SQIVND (reference sequence). This CDR3 is built from 14 residues. The CDR3 reads CASSYSGEGNTIYF. DNA of the CDR3: TGTGCCAGTAGTTACTCAGGGGAAGGAAACACCATATATTTT.

The genes are TRBV9 and TRBJ1-3; 8 nucleotides agree with TRBD1. V gave up 4 bases and J gave up 0 bases; unmatched junction bases: 3. CDR1 and CDR2 (germline): SGDLS, YYNGEE. This CDR3 spans 15 amino acids. This CDR3 reads CASSRTGYSGNTIYF. As DNA, the CDR3 is TGTGCCAGCAGCCGGACAGGGTACTCTGGAAACACCATATATTTT.

This chain uses TRBV27 with TRBJ1-2; D gene unclear. Trimming took 5 bases from V and 4 from J, leaving 14 bases between them. Germline V gene sequence: CDR1 MNHEY, CDR2 SMNVEV (reference sequence). The CDR3 covers 14 residues. The CDR3 protein is CASSPPRSSYGYTF. The CDR3, as DNA: TGTGCCAGCAGTCCGCCGCGGTCTAGCTATGGCTACACCTTC.